This T cell receptor (beta chain) stems from a study of blood T cell repertoires in COVID-19. For the study at large: The United States, Italy and Spain supplied acute and convalescent COVID-19 samples.

Trimming left V 3 bases short and J 4 bases short, with 6 bases between. CDR3 length: 12 amino acids. The germline V gene encodes CDR1 SGHNT and CDR2 YENEEA. In the study's own analysis: Reference gene primer amplification yielded estimated nucleated cell counts. Using immunoSEQ multiplex PCR, the repertoire was profiled, and TCRdb retains in-frame clones only, with some absent. V and J calls and clone size are those listed in that table; D and trimming were worked out from the DNA. Here the sample spans around 300,000 clones, over 75% being singletons. The sample was peripheral blood. This chain joins TRBV11-3 and TRBJ2-5; D gene ambiguous. This TCR derives from a human donor in a cohort sampled during active COVID-19. The CDR3 nucleotides read TGTGCCAGCAGCTTTAGTGGAGAGACCCAGTACTTC. It translates to CASSFSGETQYF.